Shown below are 30 T cell receptor beta chains from a single sample sequenced in a study of OX40 agonist ivuxolimab in advanced cancers. TCRdb keeps only in-frame clones here, not all; method: immunoSEQ multiplex PCR. Of 20,000 to 30,000 clones listed, 88% are singletons. Sample: CD4+ or CD8+ T cells sorted from blood, taken in a trial of the OX40 agonist ivuxolimab. All receptors come from an adult with an advanced solid tumor such as melanoma, head and neck, liver or kidney cancer.

As concerns this clone: It differs at one base from a far larger clone, so likely a read error. Other DNA sequences from this sample encode an identical CDR3 as well. The chain recombines TRBV29-1 with TRBJ2-1; D assignment may be TRBD1 or TRBD2 (5 bases each). The CDR3 contains 12 residues. The germline V gene has CDR1 SQVTM and CDR2 ANQGSEA. CDR3: CSVTGTLNEQFF. The CDR3, as DNA: TGCAGCGTCACCGGGACCCTCAATGAACAGTTCTTC.

For the CDR3, the DNA is TGTGCCAGCAGCCCCTTTTTAGACCAAGAGACCCAGTACTTC. Its translation is CASSPFLDQETQYF. The V and J genes are TRBV7-7 and TRBJ2-5; D remains ambiguous. CDR1 and CDR2 (germline): SSHAT, FNYEAQ (reference sequence). The V end was cut by 5 bases, the J end by 0 bases, with 10 bases between. This CDR3 is built from 14 residues.

The chain has TRBV6-5 and TRBJ2-2, with 12 bases lining up with TRBD2. Germline V gives CDR1 MNHEY, CDR2 SVGAGI. This CDR3 comprises 15 residues. V shed 6 bases, J shed 6 bases, and the junction held 5 bases outside the gene matches. CDR3 loop: CASRLLAGGPGELFF. The CDR3 bases are TGTGCCAGCAGACTCCTAGCGGGAGGGCCCGGGGAGCTGTTTTTT.

The CDR3 DNA follows: TGCGCCAGCAGTCCCGGGACTATTACGAGGCAGTACTTC. Its protein product is CASSPGTITRQYF. The chain recombines TRBV10-1 with TRBJ2-7; 7 bases are shared with TRBD2. The junction had 10 bases not matched to a gene; V was cut back by 5 bases and J by 9 bases. Per germline, CDR1 WNHNN and CDR2 SYGVQD (reference sequence). CDR3 size: 13 residues.

This chain joins TRBV6-6 and TRBJ1-1; maybe TRBD1 (6 bases). V dropped 4 bases and J dropped 4 bases, with 13 bases sitting between them. The CDR3 spans 14 residues. The germline V gene has CDR1 MNHNY and CDR2 SVGAGI (reference sequence). Here the CDR3 reads CASSFPGGGTEAFF. CDR3 coding DNA: TGTGCCAGCAGTTTCCCGGGAGGGGGCACTGAAGCTTTCTTT.

The J gene is TRBJ1-1, the V gene TRBV5-1, with no clear D. The CDR3 runs to 16 residues. Germline V gene lookup returns CDR1 SGHRS and CDR2 YFSETQ. Trimming removed 4 bases at V and 4 bases at J, with 20 bases between. CDR3 nucleotide sequence: TGCGCCAGCAGCGTTAGACCGACGTATACGGGCACTGAAGCTTTCTTT. Residues: CASSVRPTYTGTEAFF.

This clone appeared a single time. The rearrangement uses TRBV5-4 and TRBJ1-2; D is ambiguous. This CDR3 spans 18 amino acids. The germline V and J ends were trimmed by 4 bases and 8 bases, with 30 bases remaining between them. Per the germline V gene, CDR1 is SGHNT and CDR2 is YYREEE (reference sequence). The CDR3, as DNA: TGTGCCAGCAGCCTACCGGAAGCCGACCCCTGGTTGATGGACGGCTACACCTTC. This codes for CASSLPEADPWLMDGYTF. The variable domain in full, completed from reference TRBV5-4 and TRBJ1-2, reads ETGVTQSPTHLIKTRGQQVTLRCSSQSGHNTVSWYQQALGQGPQFIFQYYREEENGRGNFPPRFSGLQFPNYSSELNVNALELDDSALYLCASSLPEADPWLMDGYTFGSGTRLTVV.

The V call is TRBV28, the J call TRBJ2-5; 8 bases fit TRBD1. With the DNA end fitting TRBJ2-7 better, the J assignment may be wrong. The germline V gene has CDR1 MDHEN and CDR2 SYDVKM. CDR3 length: 14 residues. The CDR3 is CASIDGDRPYEQYF. CDR3 bases: TGTGCCAGCATCGATGGGGACAGGCCTTACGAGCAGTACTTC.

V gene TRBV18 combines with J gene TRBJ1-2, with TRBD1 as a possible D gene (5 bases). CDR1 is KGHSH, CDR2 LQKENI, per germline. The CDR3 is 14 amino acids. Trimming removed 0 bases at V and 7 bases at J, with 12 bases between. The CDR3 here is CASSPPTRASGYTF. In DNA form, the CDR3 reads TGTGCCAGCTCACCACCGACCAGGGCTAGTGGCTACACCTTC. Complete variable domain (other parts from reference TRBV18 and TRBJ1-2): NAGVMQNPRHLVRRRGQEARLRCSPMKGHSHVYWYRQLPEEGLKFMVYLQKENIIDESGMPKERFSAEFPKEGPSILRIQQVVRGDSAAYFCASSPPTRASGYTFGSGTRLTVV.

V gene TRBV9 combines with J gene TRBJ2-7, with TRBD1 matching over 11 bases. Germline trimming cut 3 bases from V and 4 bases from J; bases unmatched to any gene: 3. Germline lookup yields CDR1 SGDLS and CDR2 YYNGEE. The length of the CDR3 is 14 residues. Written as DNA, the CDR3 is TGTGCCAGCAGCGAAGGGACAGGGGGGTACGAGCAGTACTTC. Amino acids: CASSEGTGGYEQYF. Drawing the rest from reference TRBV9 and TRBJ2-7, the complete variable domain is DSGVTQTPKHLITATGQRVTLRCSPRSGDLSVYWYQQSLDQGLQFLIQYYNGEERAKGNILERFSAQQFPDLHSELNLSSLELGDSALYFCASSEGTGGYEQYFGPGTRLTVT.

This clone was seen once. The genes are TRBV4-2 and TRBJ2-7, with 13 bases lining up with TRBD2. The CDR3 sequence is 16 residues long. Trimming took 5 bases from V and 0 from J; bases not matched to a gene: 4. CDR1 is LGHNA and CDR2 is YNFKEQ in the germline V gene. The CDR3 protein is CASSATSGRASYEQYF. The CDR3 DNA reads TGTGCCAGCAGCGCAACTAGCGGGAGGGCCTCCTACGAGCAGTACTTC.

The genes are TRBV2 and TRBJ1-5; no firm D call. The CDR3 length is 13 residues. Germline lookup yields CDR1 SNHLY and CDR2 FYNNEI. The V and J ends lost 7 bases and 0 bases respectively, with 7 bases between them. The CDR3 loop reads CASKRDSNQPQHF. The CDR3 DNA reads as TGTGCCAGCAAGAGGGATAGCAATCAGCCCCAGCATTTT.

This chain links TRBV13 with TRBJ2-3; the match to TRBD1 covers 10 bases. The CDR3 length is 15 residues. CDR1 PRHDT and CDR2 FYEKMQ come from the germline V gene (reference sequence). The V gene end was trimmed by 4 bases and the J gene end by 6 bases; junction bases not matched to a gene: 7. The CDR3 protein is CASSSRDRGGDTQYF. Written as DNA, the CDR3 is TGTGCCAGCAGCTCCCGGGACAGGGGAGGGGATACGCAGTATTTT.

The V call is TRBV13, the J call TRBJ2-4; TRBD2 is a possible D gene (6 bases). CDR1 is PRHDT, CDR2 FYEKMQ, per germline (reference sequence). The CDR3 contains 16 residues. V was clipped by 0 bases and J by 6 bases, with 15 bases between them. CDR3 coding DNA: TGTGCCAGCAGCTTAGGCGGCGGGAATAGAGGAAACATTCAGTACTTC. Encoded protein: CASSLGGGNRGNIQYF. Together with reference TRBV13 and TRBJ2-4, the CDR3 gives the full variable domain: AAGVIQSPRHLIKEKRETATLKCYPIPRHDTVYWYQQGPGQDPQFLISFYEKMQSDKGSIPDRFSAQQFSDYHSELNMSSLELGDSALYFCASSLGGGNRGNIQYFGAGTRLSVL.

This clone was recorded only once. The V call is TRBV28, the J call TRBJ1-1; 10 positions agree with TRBD1. This CDR3 comprises 13 residues. With 7 bases clipped from V and 4 bases from J, the junction kept 3 bases outside the gene matches. The V gene's germline CDR1 is MDHEN and CDR2 SYDVKM. CDR3 sequence (DNA): TGTGCCAGCAACCGGGACAGGGGCACTGAAGCTTTCTTT. This encodes CASNRDRGTEAFF.

This chain connects TRBV12-2 to TRBJ2-3; the DNA was not used to check the table's D call, TRBD1. TRBV12-2 is described as a pseudogene. The CDR3 length is 17 residues. DNA for the CDR3: TGTGCAAGTCGCCCCCCATCAGGGGGCAGTTGTGAAGATACGCAGTATTTT. The encoded protein is CASRPPSGGSCEDTQYF.

This sequence joins TRBV5-6 and TRBJ2-2; no firm D call. Trimming removed 5 bases at V and 6 bases at J, with 5 bases between. Germline V gives CDR1 SGHDT, CDR2 YYEEEE. The CDR3 is made up of 11 amino acids. The CDR3 nucleotides read TGTGCCAGCAGTTCTTCCGGGGAGCTGTTTTTT. Protein sequence: CASSSSGELFF.

The chain's CDR3 is CASSEGGVNTEAFF. CDR3 nucleotide sequence: TGTGCCAGCAGTGAAGGAGGGGTAAACACTGAAGCTTTCTTT. The V and J genes are TRBV2 and TRBJ1-1; possible D gene TRBD1, 5 bases. CDR1 and CDR2 from the germline V gene are SNHLY and FYNNEI. This CDR3 has 14 amino acids. V was pared by 1 base and J by 2 bases, with 8 bases between.

In nucleotides, the CDR3 is TGTGCCAGCACCATGCAGGGGGGGGAGACCCAGTACTTC. Its protein is CASTMQGGETQYF. The V and J genes are TRBV25-1 and TRBJ2-5; either TRBD1 or TRBD2 may fit D (7 bases each). CDR1 is MGHDK and CDR2 is SYGVNS in the germline V gene. This CDR3 has 13 amino acids. V was clipped by 7 bases and J by 5 bases, with 14 bases between them.

The rearrangement uses TRBV11-2 and TRBJ2-7, with D uncertain. The CDR3 length is 15 residues. Germline assignment: CDR1 SGHAT and CDR2 FQNNGV. Trimming took off 1 base at V and 3 bases at J, with 13 bases between the two ends. CDR3 loop: CASSLVPQANYEQYF. Written as DNA, the CDR3 is TGTGCCAGCAGCTTAGTACCTCAGGCAAACTACGAGCAGTACTTC.

The chain joins TRBV11-2 to TRBJ2-2, with D possibly matching TRBD1 (7 bases). Germline CDR1 reads SGHAT; CDR2 reads FQNNGV. Trimming stripped 2 bases from V and 4 bases from J, with 14 bases between. The CDR3 length is 16 residues. In DNA, the CDR3 is TGTGCCAGCAGCTTAACGGGACAGCGGGCCACCGGGGAGCTGTTTTTT. It translates to CASSLTGQRATGELFF.

The J gene is TRBJ1-2, the V gene TRBV9; 11 positions match TRBD1. Per germline, CDR1 SGDLS and CDR2 YYNGEE. This CDR3 has 16 residues. The ends lost 5 bases at V and 2 bases at J; junction bases unmatched: 8. CDR3 residues: CASSSRTGGANYGYTF. The CDR3, as DNA: TGTGCCAGCAGTTCCCGGACAGGGGGCGCCAACTATGGCTACACCTTC.

The rearrangement links TRBV28 to TRBJ1-1; D is uncertain. Trimming took 4 bases from V and 0 from J, leaving 6 bases between them. There are 13 residues in the CDR3. The germline CDR1 and CDR2 sequences are MDHEN and SYDVKM. This CDR3 reads CASSSSVNTEAFF. CDR3 DNA sequence: TGTGCCAGCAGTTCTTCAGTGAACACTGAAGCTTTCTTT.

The rearrangement joins TRBV5-4 to TRBJ2-5; no reliable D call. CDR1 SGHNT and CDR2 YYREEE come from the germline V gene (reference sequence). The CDR3 totals 14 residues. V was shortened by 0 bases and J by 5 bases, with 11 bases between the two germline ends. CDR3 sequence reads: CASSLVIGDETQYF. The CDR3 nucleotides are TGTGCCAGCAGCTTGGTAATTGGGGATGAGACCCAGTACTTC.

The chain employs TRBV25-1 and TRBJ2-1; tentatively, D is TRBD2 (6 bases). The CDR3 totals 12 residues. CDR1 MGHDK and CDR2 SYGVNS come from the germline V gene. V was pared by 7 bases and J by 14 bases, with 18 bases between. CDR3 nucleotide sequence: TGTGCCAGCACTCCACCCGCGGGGCGGGAGTTCTTC. Protein product: CASTPPAGREFF.

The chain uses TRBV5-1 and TRBJ2-5; 8 nucleotides match TRBD1. V trimming: 5 bases; J trimming: 4 bases; junction bases outside the gene matches: 7. CDR1 and CDR2 from the germline V gene are SGHRS and YFSETQ. The CDR3 length is 14 residues. The CDR3 DNA reads TGCGCCAGCAGTTGGCAGGGGGCGCGAGAGACCCAGTACTTC. It yields the protein CASSWQGARETQYF.

The chain recombines TRBV5-4 with TRBJ2-3, with 9 bases that match TRBD2. The CDR3 consists of 15 residues. Germline-derived CDR1 and CDR2 are SGHNT and YYREEE (reference sequence). Trimming took 0 bases from V and 6 from J; bases not matched to a gene: 5. As DNA, the CDR3 is TGTGCCAGCAGCTTGGGCGGGGGGGCATTTGATACGCAGTATTTT. Translated: CASSLGGGAFDTQYF.

The chain uses TRBV6-1 and TRBJ2-5; D possibly corresponds to TRBD2 (6 bases). The V and J ends lost 2 bases and 2 bases respectively, with 12 bases between them. The CDR3 is made up of 15 amino acids. Germline CDR1 MNHNS, CDR2 SASEGT. This CDR3 is CASSETLAYQETQYF. In DNA, the CDR3 is TGTGCCAGCAGTGAAACGCTAGCGTATCAAGAGACCCAGTACTTC.

V is TRBV27 and J is TRBJ2-7, with D possibly being TRBD1 (5 bases). This CDR3 has 10 amino acids. V was cut by 8 bases and J by 3 bases, with 5 bases left in between. Germline CDR1 MNHEY, CDR2 SMNVEV (reference sequence). The chain's CDR3 is CASGHYEQYF. The CDR3 DNA is TGTGCCAGCGGACACTACGAGCAGTACTTC.

The chain is built from TRBV19 and TRBJ1-1; a weak D match, TRBD1 (5 bases). Trimming pared 8 bases from V and 1 base from J, leaving 8 bases between. CDR1 is LNHDA, CDR2 SQIVND, per germline (reference sequence). CDR3 size: 12 residues. CDR3 coding DNA: TGTGCCAGTCGGGGGTGGAACACTGAAGCTTTCTTT. It is translated as CASRGWNTEAFF.